This T cell receptor beta chain is from a study of post-analysis software for immune sequencing data. The CDR3 extends over 14 amino acids. Germline trimming cut 5 bases from V and 9 bases from J; bases unmatched to any gene: 13. Germline V gene data show CDR1 as SQVTM and CDR2 as ANQGSEA. TCR beta libraries were prepared from cDNA with unique molecular identifiers. A single record per CDR3 protein comes from TCRdb applying MiXCR to the PCR reads. This repertoire shows about 200,000 distinct CDR3 sequences, 29% found once; its top ten account for approximately 3.6%. At least ten counts were recorded for this clonotype. The antigen is not known. General study points: Relative to controls, patients with multiple sclerosis showed significantly lower normalized Chao1 diversity. TRBV5-6, TRBV5-1 and TRBV20-1 belonged to a set of roughly five TRBV segments that were more frequent in patients than controls.

The TCR was taken from a girl aged 2 to 17 with multiple sclerosis. J is TRBJ2-4 and V is TRBV29-1, with 7 bases fitting TRBD1. Sequenced sample: blood. CDR3 sequence reads: CSVNAGTVAGIQYF. Written as DNA, the CDR3 is TGCAGCGTTAATGCAGGGACAGTTGCAGGCATTCAGTACTTC.